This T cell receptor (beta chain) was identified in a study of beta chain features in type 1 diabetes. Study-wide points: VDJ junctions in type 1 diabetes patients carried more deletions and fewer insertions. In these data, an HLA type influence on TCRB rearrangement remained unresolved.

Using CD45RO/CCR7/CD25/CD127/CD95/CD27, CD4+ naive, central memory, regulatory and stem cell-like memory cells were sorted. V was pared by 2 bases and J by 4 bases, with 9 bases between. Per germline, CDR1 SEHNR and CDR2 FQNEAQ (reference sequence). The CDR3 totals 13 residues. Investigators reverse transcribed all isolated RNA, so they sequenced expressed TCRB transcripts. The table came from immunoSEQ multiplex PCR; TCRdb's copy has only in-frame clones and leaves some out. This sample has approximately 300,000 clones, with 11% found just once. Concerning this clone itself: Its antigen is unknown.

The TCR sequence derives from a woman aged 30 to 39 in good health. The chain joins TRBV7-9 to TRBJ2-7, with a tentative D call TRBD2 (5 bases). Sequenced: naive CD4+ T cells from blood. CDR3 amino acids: CASSLRGSYEQYF. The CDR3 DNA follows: TGTGCCAGCAGCTTACGGGGTTCGTACGAGCAGTACTTC. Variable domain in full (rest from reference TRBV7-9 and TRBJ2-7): DTGVSQNPRHKITKRGQNVTFRCDPISEHNRLYWYRQTLGQGPEFLTYFQNEAQLEKSRLLSDRFSAERPKGSFSTLEIQRTEQGDSAMYLCASSLRGSYEQYFGPGTRLTVT.